These 23 T cell receptor beta chains were sequenced from one sample in a study of T cells in Graves' hyperthyroidism and ophthalmopathy. What was amplified from RNA transcripts were TCR beta CDR3 regions. The HTBI set primed first-round TCR CDR3 RT-PCR. TCRdb re-called the multiplex PCR reads through MiXCR, storing one row per CDR3 protein. The top ten hold approximately 30% of the sample, which has about 640,000 distinct CDR3 sequences, under 25% seen once. The sequenced sample consisted of blood. Receptor source: a man in his thirties or forties with Graves' ophthalmopathy.

The CDR3 DNA sequence: TGCGCCAGCAGTGAGTCTTGGCACGAAGACAATGAGCAGTTCTTC. Encoded protein: CASSESWHEDNEQFF. V and J are TRBV10-2 and TRBJ2-1; D is ambiguous. V shed 0 bases and J shed 5 bases, with 11 bases lying between them. Per germline, CDR1 WSHSY and CDR2 SAAADI. This CDR3 spans 15 amino acids.

The genes are TRBV6-1 and TRBJ2-5; TRBD2 matches 11 bases. The junction had 6 bases not matched to a gene; V was cut back by 6 bases and J by 3 bases. In germline, CDR1 is MNHNS, CDR2 SASEGT. This CDR3 contains 15 residues. CDR3 sequence: CASRFSGRAEETQYF. The CDR3 coding sequence is TGTGCCAGCAGGTTTAGCGGGAGGGCCGAAGAGACCCAGTACTTC.

The gene calls are TRBV6-2 or TRBV6-3 and TRBJ2-1, with 11 positions matching TRBD2. Germline V gives CDR1 MNHEY, CDR2 SVGEGT. V gave up 11 bases and J gave up 8 bases; unmatched junction bases: 11. The CDR3 is made up of 14 amino acids. The CDR3 loop is CAGGGLAERDEQFF. In nucleotides, the CDR3 is TGTGCCGGGGGGGGACTAGCGGAGAGGGATGAGCAGTTCTTC.

The rearrangement uses TRBV27 and TRBJ2-7; D gene unclear. The V gene's germline CDR1 is MNHEY and CDR2 SMNVEV (reference sequence). Deletions cut 3 bases from V and 0 bases from J, with 9 bases between. This CDR3 has 14 residues. The CDR3 bases are TGTGCCAGCAGTTTTCTGAGTACCTCCTACGAGCAGTACTTC. It yields the protein CASSFLSTSYEQYF.

This clonotype showed up just once. The V call is TRBV18, the J call TRBJ2-1; D may be TRBD2 (5 bases). Germline V gene sequence: CDR1 KGHSH, CDR2 LQKENI. V lost 4 bases to trimming and J lost 8 bases, with 12 bases between them. The CDR3 loop spans 13 amino acids. As DNA, the CDR3 is TGTGCCAGCTCACTAACGACGGGATATGAGCAGTTCTTC. Amino acid sequence: CASSLTTGYEQFF.

This clonotype was detected only a few times. This rearrangement joins TRBV7-9 to TRBJ2-1, with D possibly matching TRBD1 (5 bases). Germline V gives CDR1 SEHNR, CDR2 FQNEAQ (reference sequence). Trimming cost V 4 bases and J 7 bases, with 8 bases left between them. The CDR3 spans 12 residues. This CDR3 reads CASSWGSNEQFF. CDR3 DNA: TGTGCCAGCAGCTGGGGCTCAAATGAGCAGTTCTTC.

Ten or more counts support this clonotype. This rearrangement joins TRBV7-9 to TRBJ2-5, with a weak D call TRBD2 (5 bases). In germline, CDR1 is SEHNR, CDR2 FQNEAQ (reference sequence). Deletions cut 5 bases from V and 5 bases from J, with 12 bases between. The CDR3 has 13 residues. The CDR3 DNA is TGTGCCAGCAGCGCGGACCCGGGGGAGACCCAGTACTTC. Its translation: CASSADPGETQYF.

This clonotype came up a few times. The rearrangement uses TRBV11-2 and TRBJ2-7, with unresolved D. The CDR3 contains 11 residues. V was shortened by 4 bases and J by 7 bases, with 8 bases between the two germline ends. Germline CDR1 is SGHAT and CDR2 is FQNNGV. This chain's CDR3 is CASSSVDEQYF. The CDR3 DNA reads as TGTGCCAGCAGCTCGGTAGATGAGCAGTACTTC.

The V gene is TRBV4-3, the J gene TRBJ2-5, with D perhaps TRBD1 (5 bases). The CDR3 contains 13 residues. Germline V gene sequence: CDR1 LGHNA, CDR2 YSLEER. Trimming stripped 4 bases from V and 4 bases from J, with 10 bases between. The CDR3 DNA sequence: TGCGCCAGCAGCCGACAGATTCGAGAGACCCAGTACTTC. This codes for CASSRQIRETQYF.

A remark on this clonotype: Given a much more abundant clone one base away, this may be a read error. V and J are TRBV6-2 or TRBV6-3 and TRBJ2-1; D uncertain. V was trimmed by 8 bases and J by 4 bases, leaving 15 bases between them. Germline CDR1 and CDR2: MNHEY and SVGEGT. The CDR3 runs 14 residues. CDR3 nucleotide sequence: TGTGCCAGCGGTCGCCCCGGGCCTTACAATGAGCAGTTCTTC. It codes for CASGRPGPYNEQFF.

The genes are TRBV7-9 and TRBJ2-7; D gene uncertain. From germline, CDR1 is SEHNR and CDR2 FQNEAQ (reference sequence). Trimming shortened V by 4 bases and J by 0 bases, and 16 bases separated the two germline ends. The CDR3 length is 16 residues. CDR3 coding DNA: TGTGCCAGCAGCTCCTCTGACCCGTTAAGCTCCTACGAGCAGTACTTC. It translates to CASSSSDPLSSYEQYF.

This rearrangement joins TRBV7-2 to TRBJ2-7; 12 nucleotides line up with TRBD2. Looked up from germline, CDR1 is SGHTA and CDR2 is FQGNSA. This CDR3 has 16 residues. The trim removed 4 bases at V and 7 bases at J, leaving 11 bases unmatched. The CDR3 loop is CASSSTLAGGPGEQYF. CDR3 DNA: TGTGCCAGCAGCTCCACTCTAGCGGGAGGGCCGGGGGAGCAGTACTTC.

This clonotype has at least ten counts. The chain employs TRBV28 and TRBJ1-1; no definite D call. Trimming left V 5 bases short and J 0 bases short, with 4 bases between. The CDR3 is 12 amino acids. CDR1 and CDR2 from the germline V gene are MDHEN and SYDVKM. The CDR3 DNA sequence: TGTGCCAGCAGTGCCCTGAACACTGAAGCTTTCTTT. This gives the protein CASSALNTEAFF.

The chain recombines TRBV12-3 or TRBV12-4 with TRBJ1-3; 8 positions match TRBD1. Trimming at V came to 3 bases and at J to 4 bases, leaving 5 bases not matched to a gene. The CDR3 sequence is 15 residues long. This CDR3 reads CASSLGTGGGNTIYF. The CDR3, as DNA: TGTGCCAGCAGTTTGGGGACAGGCGGAGGAAACACCATATATTTT.

The chain has TRBV6-2 or TRBV6-3 and TRBJ2-7; D might be TRBD2 (5 bases). V shed 8 bases and J shed 1 base, with 15 bases lying between them. The germline V gene has CDR1 MNHEY and CDR2 SVGEGT. This CDR3 is built from 14 residues. The CDR3 region is CASGSDSPSYEQYF. The CDR3 coding sequence is TGTGCCAGCGGGTCGGACTCGCCTTCCTACGAGCAGTACTTC.

In this sample, this clonotype turned up many times. V is TRBV7-9 and J is TRBJ2-7, with TRBD2 as a possible D gene (7 bases). The V gene lost 2 bases and the J gene lost 5 bases, with 13 bases spanning the gap. The CDR3 runs 14 residues. Looked up from germline, CDR1 is SEHNR and CDR2 is FQNEAQ (reference sequence). The CDR3: CASSLRGGVHEQYF. The CDR3 bases are TGTGCCAGCAGCTTAAGGGGGGGCGTCCACGAGCAGTACTTC.

V and J are TRBV4-1 and TRBJ2-1; tentatively, D is TRBD2 (5 bases). Germline V gives CDR1 MGHRA, CDR2 YSYEKL. The V end lost 3 bases, the J end lost 1 base, and 10 bases lay between the germline ends. The CDR3 has 15 residues. The CDR3 is CASSQAAASYNEQFF. The CDR3 nucleotides read TGCGCCAGCAGCCAGGCAGCGGCTTCCTACAATGAGCAGTTCTTC.

This clonotype was seen at least ten times. This chain joins TRBV12-3 or TRBV12-4 and TRBJ2-7, with D maybe TRBD1 (6 bases). The V end was cut by 5 bases, the J end by 4 bases, with 15 bases between. The CDR3 spans 14 residues. CDR3 DNA sequence: TGTGCCAGCAGTCTTAACGACAGGAAATACGAGCAGTACTTC. Residues: CASSLNDRKYEQYF.

The chain carries TRBV7-6 and TRBJ2-7; D gene ambiguous. Germline CDR1 and CDR2: SGHVS and FNYEAQ. The CDR3 has 14 residues. With 1 base removed from V and 0 bases from J, the gap between germline ends came to 7 bases. Here the CDR3 reads CASSLGSSSYEQYF. The CDR3 DNA sequence: TGTGCCAGCAGCTTAGGGTCGAGCTCCTACGAGCAGTACTTC.

This clonotype has only a few counts. The chain uses TRBV6-1 and TRBJ2-5; no definite D call. CDR1 is MNHNS, CDR2 SASEGT, per germline. Trimming pared 6 bases from V and 4 bases from J, leaving 12 bases between. The length of the CDR3 is 13 residues. CDR3 DNA: TGTGCCAGCAGACCGAACGGGCCAGAGACCCAGTACTTC. This codes for CASRPNGPETQYF.

This clonotype was counted only a few times. The CDR3 sequence is CASSQDTGQGFQPQHF. DNA of the CDR3: TGCGCCAGCAGCCAAGATACTGGACAGGGGTTTCAGCCCCAGCATTTT. V and J are TRBV4-3 and TRBJ1-5, with 9 bases lining up with TRBD1. V gave up 0 bases and J gave up 6 bases; unmatched junction bases: 6. The CDR3 length is 16 residues. Germline CDR1 and CDR2: LGHNA and YSLEER.

The CDR3 region has the DNA TGTGCCAGCAGCTTAAATGTGGTAACAGATACGCAGTATTTT. Translation: CASSLNVVTDTQYF. The chain has TRBV7-8 and TRBJ2-3; D ambiguous. Trimming stripped 2 bases from V and 3 bases from J, with 9 bases between. The CDR3 covers 14 residues. Germline CDR1 reads SGHVS; CDR2 reads FQNEAQ.

This chain uses TRBV19 with TRBJ1-1; D is ambiguous. The ends were cut back, 6 bases at V and 1 base at J, with 21 bases in the middle. The CDR3 spans 17 residues. Germline V gives CDR1 LNHDA, CDR2 SQIVND (reference sequence). DNA of the CDR3: TGTGCCAGTAGCCCTAACGGCGGGGTGGGGTCGAACACTGAAGCTTTCTTT. It translates to CASSPNGGVGSNTEAFF.